This TCR beta chain was retrieved from a study of T cells in Graves' hyperthyroidism and ophthalmopathy (dated by TCRdb to between 2018 and 2020). Study-level background: To identify TCR V-J signatures that set the groups apart, the researchers used a discovery cohort of more than 95 patients, made up of 40 to 45 with Graves' ophthalmopathy and about 59 with stable Graves' hyperthyroidism. Whether ophthalmopathy could be predicted prospectively was tested in an independent validation cohort made up of about 20 hyperthyroidism patients plus 17 patients who later progressed to ophthalmopathy. The approximately 90 discovery patients were randomly split 7:3 into training and test sets. The study also compared thyroid tissue and blood T-cell repertoires from about six Graves' hyperthyroidism patients. After sampling, hyperthyroidism patients received methimazole starting at 30 mg daily, and ophthalmopathy patients received high-dose intravenous methylprednisolone. TCR Vbeta CDR3 sequencing of 130 to 150 peripheral blood samples (approximately 44 ophthalmopathy, 75 or so hyperthyroidism and roughly 17 progressor patients) is reported in the paper. General study outcomes and caveats: Most expanded thyroid clonotypes (frequency above 0.001) were also detected in blood, a finding suggesting that blood repertoires may reflect thyroid immune responses. A model built on a 13 V-J signature distinguished ophthalmopathy from stable hyperthyroidism, reaching about 88% sensitivity and under 84% specificity in cross-validation and 80%/75% in testing. In validation, the model predicted progression to ophthalmopathy with around 71% sensitivity and around 72% specificity, a median of 6.5 months before onset. No statistical method was used to fix the sample size in advance, and group allocation was not hidden from the investigators.

A patient counted as having stable Graves' hyperthyroidism if no progression to ophthalmopathy occurred over 18 months of follow-up. The hyperthyroidism patients were between 18 and 65 years old and newly diagnosed, with a disease duration of less than 2 months. The study excluded patients with uncontrolled infections, other autoimmune diseases, pregnancy or lactation. Diagnoses relied on clinical symptoms, serum thyroxine and TRAb, thyroid ultrasound and orbital computed tomography. Total RNA was extracted using Trizol reagent, and RNA quality was assessed on an Agilent 2100 Bioanalyzer. With respect to this clonotype: Its specific antigen is unknown. Base quality data are lacking; no much larger clone is found one base away.

From cysteine to phenylalanine, the CDR3 is 13 amino acids long. Only the CDR3 part of the read is kept: 39 bases, read in frame from the first base. CDR1 DFQATT and CDR2 SNEGSKA are derived from the germline V gene (reference sequence). From V the trimming removes 4 bases and from J it removes 8 bases, while the gene matches leave 5 bases of the junction unaccounted for. The TCR beta CDR3 regions were amplified from RNA transcripts. The first round of RT-PCR for the TCR CDR3 was performed with the HTBI primer set and the Qiagen OneStep RT-PCR kit. Libraries were constructed in a second round of multiplex PCR, after which size selection and purification were performed. The libraries were sequenced on an Illumina HiSeq2000 using paired-end 100 bp reads. For the original study's pipeline: SOAPnuke was used to process the raw data, removing reads that contained adapters or uncalled bases, had a mean Phred below 15, or lacked an exact match to the constant primer or identifier. COPE v1.2.5 was used to merge high-quality paired reads, and clonotypes were defined as unique nucleotide sequences. MiTCR v1.1 was used to align the clonotypes against IMGT TRBV, TRBD and TRBJ reference segments. The analysis included only V-J combinations with a frequency above 0.0001, which together covered 99% to 99.2% of the repertoires. The TCS score was defined as the ratio of F50 (clonal expansion) to E x V (chaos), calculated using BLOSUM62-based TCRdist between CDR3 peptides within each V-J. Welch's t-statistics and random forest reduced fewer than 550 V-J features to about 13, which were used in a naive Bayes classifier (R e1071). Thyroid-blood repertoire similarity was quantified with the Morisita-Horn index. The raw public reads went through TCRdb reprocessing: fastp at Q25, MiXCR clone calling, in-frame beta chains kept. Under each unique CDR3 protein, matching rows form one entry showing the most common genes and DNA. None of the V and J calls come from the authors' own analysis; TCRdb made them. In this sample the table shows 450,000 to 700,000 distinct CDR3 sequences, 46% of which occur a single time. Roughly 8.2% of the sample goes to the ten largest clones.

This receptor was taken from a woman younger than 35 with Graves' hyperthyroidism. This receptor chain uses TRBV20-1 and TRBJ1-4, with 9 bases aligning to TRBD1. The specimen sequenced was peripheral blood or thyroid tissue (not recorded which). The CDR3 reads as follows: CSATGTGIEKLFF. The nucleotide sequence reads as follows: TGCAGTGCTACCGGGACAGGGATCGAAAAACTGTTTTTT.